This T cell receptor (beta chain) was found in a study of vaccination and CD4 T cells after COVID-19 (dated by TCRdb to 2021 to 2024). Turning to the overall study: SARS-CoV-2 positivity had been established in the convalescent patients by nasal swab PCR, and mild disease was recorded in nine of these patients and severe disease in one. In the convalescent cohort there were six males and four females, among whom were two Hispanic individuals, seven Caucasians, two Asians and one multiracial person. Participants got two doses of the Pfizer-BioNTech BNT162b2 vaccine (n=8) or two doses of the Moderna mRNA-1273 vaccine (n=2). Post-COVID blood samples from convalescent patients were collected a median of roughly 100 days after diagnosis, with a range of roughly 30 to 170 days. Post-vaccine blood samples were collected a median of about 11 weeks after the second vaccine dose, ranging from about 12 to 241 days. Overlapping spike peptide pools from SARS-CoV-2 and from the common cold coronaviruses HCoV-NL63, HCoV-OC43 and HCoV-229E were used as culture stimuli. Control cultures used a CEFX viral epitope pool as positive control, an HIV-1 Nef peptide pool as negative control, or no peptide. The spike-specific CD4+ TCR repertoire was compared before and after mRNA vaccination in approximately ten COVID-19 convalescent patients and a handful of infection-naive healthy vaccine recipients.

What the treatment or condition label conveys for this sample: approximately nine-day PBMC culture with coronavirus spike peptide pools or control peptides (ViraFEST assay). The ViraFEST assay, used in the study, expanded antigen-specific T cells with peptide pools and then identified the expanded clonotypes through TCR sequencing. The convalescent patients' positive SARS-CoV-2 PCR tests were from March to December 2020, which was before the Alpha, Beta and Delta variants emerged in the United States. PBMCs were cultured at about 2 million per well in IMDM supplemented with approximately 5% human AB serum and roughly 10 IU/ml IL-2, with about 11 ug/ml peptide pools added. Half of the culture medium was replaced with fresh IL-2-containing medium on days 3 and 7. After 10 days of culture, CD4+ T cells were isolated by negative selection using the EasySep CD4+ T cell isolation kit. Ficoll-Paque Plus gradient centrifugation was used to isolate PBMCs from whole blood, and the isolated PBMCs were then either used fresh or cryopreserved at -140C. Each culture condition was generally run in triplicate wells.

Results and caveats for the whole study, not just this receptor: Among convalescent patients, a median about 90% of the SARS-CoV-2-reactive clones seen after vaccination appeared only after vaccination, which suggests priming specific to the vaccine. The median number of SARS-CoV-2-reactive clonotypes rose from 20 to 25 after infection to around 40 after vaccination, but the change was not significant. Of the vaccine-specific clones in convalescent patients, 304 of 307, or nearly all, reacted only to SARS-CoV-2 spike and did not cross-react with common cold coronaviruses. The study included relatively few convalescent patients and did not analyze early timepoints after natural infection.

The method was PCR. At the Johns Hopkins FTIC core, DNA from the cultured CD4+ T cells underwent TCR sequencing with the Oncomine TCR Beta short-read assay. Genomic DNA was extracted from the cultured CD4+ T cells with the QIAamp micro DNA kit. Oncomine TCR Beta libraries from cultured CD4+ T cells were pooled using unique dual indexes and sequenced on an Illumina iSeq 100. Per the original workflow: Non-productive sequences were removed, and CDR3s that did not start with C, did not end with F or W, or were shorter than 7 amino acids were discarded. The MANAFEST web application was used to identify antigen-specific clonotypes by comparing peptide-stimulated wells against reference wells and other culture wells. Positive clones required FDR below 0.05, an odds ratio above 5, and productive frequency above 0.1% in at least two of three replicate wells. Clonotypes that were significantly expanded in both SARS-CoV-2 spike wells and at least one common cold coronavirus spike condition were defined as cross-reactive. Similarity between CDR3 sequences was evaluated in R version 3.6.1 using Levenshtein distances (stringdist) and unrooted phylogenetic trees (ape). Using fastp trimming at Q25 and MiXCR clonotype assembly, TCRdb reanalyzed the public sequencing data and kept in-frame beta chains. CDR3 protein duplicates are merged, each entry listing the most common genes and DNA. The V and J calls follow TCRdb's processing rather than the paper's. The sample contains some 8,400 distinct CDR3 sequences, approximately 48% of them found a single time. Less than 10% of the sample is held by the ten biggest clonotypes.

The CDR3 numbers 15 residues from cysteine through phenylalanine. Kept here is only the CDR3 DNA, which spans 45 bases and is read in frame from base 1. The germline V gene yields MNHNS for CDR1 and SASEGT for CDR2. As for this clonotype: There is no known antigen for this receptor. At one boundary the junction diverges from the germline segment, which might be a read error.

The sequenced sample was CD4+ T cells from blood, cultured in vitro. The sequence came from a human donor who had recovered from COVID-19. The rearrangement joined TRBV6-1 to TRBJ2-2; the D segment might be TRBD1 or TRBD2, since each matches 5 bases. The DNA reads as follows: TGTGCCAGCAAAACTTCGGGACCCCGGTCCGGGAAGCTGTTTTTT. It encodes CASKTSGPRSGKLFF.